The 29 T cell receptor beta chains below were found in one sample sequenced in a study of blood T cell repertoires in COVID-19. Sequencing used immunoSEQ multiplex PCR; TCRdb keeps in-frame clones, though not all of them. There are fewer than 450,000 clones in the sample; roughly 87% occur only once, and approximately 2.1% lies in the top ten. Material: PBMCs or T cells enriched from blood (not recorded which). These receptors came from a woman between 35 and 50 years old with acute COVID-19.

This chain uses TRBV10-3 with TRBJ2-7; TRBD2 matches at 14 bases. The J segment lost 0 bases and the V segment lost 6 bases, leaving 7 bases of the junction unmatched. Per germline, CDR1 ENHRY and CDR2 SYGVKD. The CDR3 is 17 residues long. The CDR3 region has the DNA TGTGCCATCAGCCAAGGACTAGCGGGGGGTCTCTCCTACGAGCAGTACTTC. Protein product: CAISQGLAGGLSYEQYF.

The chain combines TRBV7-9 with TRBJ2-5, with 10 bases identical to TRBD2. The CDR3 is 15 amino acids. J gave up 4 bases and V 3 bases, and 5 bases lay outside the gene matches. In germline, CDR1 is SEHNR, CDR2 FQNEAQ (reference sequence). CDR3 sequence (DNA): TGTGCCAGCAGCTTTCAACTAGCGGGGATAGAGACCCAGTACTTC. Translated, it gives CASSFQLAGIETQYF. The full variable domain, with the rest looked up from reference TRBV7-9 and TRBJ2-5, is DTGVSQNPRHKITKRGQNVTFRCDPISEHNRLYWYRQTLGQGPEFLTYFQNEAQLEKSRLLSDRFSAERPKGSFSTLEIQRTEQGDSAMYLCASSFQLAGIETQYFGPGTRLLVL.

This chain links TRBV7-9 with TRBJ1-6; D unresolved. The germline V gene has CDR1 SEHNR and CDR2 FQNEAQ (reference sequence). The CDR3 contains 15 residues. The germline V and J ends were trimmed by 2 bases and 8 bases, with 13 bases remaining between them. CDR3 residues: CASSLSWPQDSPLHF. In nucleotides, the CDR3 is TGTGCCAGCAGCTTAAGTTGGCCTCAGGATTCACCCCTCCACTTT.

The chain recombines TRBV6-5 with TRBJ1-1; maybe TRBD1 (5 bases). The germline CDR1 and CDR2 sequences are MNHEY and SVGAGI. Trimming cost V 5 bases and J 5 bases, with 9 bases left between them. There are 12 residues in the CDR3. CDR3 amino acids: CASSPQGTEAFF. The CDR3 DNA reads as TGTGCCAGCAGTCCTCAGGGAACTGAAGCTTTCTTT.

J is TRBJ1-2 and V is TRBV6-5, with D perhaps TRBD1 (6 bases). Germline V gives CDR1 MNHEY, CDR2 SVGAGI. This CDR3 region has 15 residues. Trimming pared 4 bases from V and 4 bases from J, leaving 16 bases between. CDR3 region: CASSFNHRATYGYTF. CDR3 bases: TGTGCCAGCAGTTTCAACCACAGGGCTACCTATGGCTACACCTTC.

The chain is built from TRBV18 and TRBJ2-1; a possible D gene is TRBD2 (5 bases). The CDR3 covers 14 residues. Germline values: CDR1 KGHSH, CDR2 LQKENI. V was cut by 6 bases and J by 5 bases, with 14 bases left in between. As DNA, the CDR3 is TGTGCCAGCTCCCAAGAGGGCTGGGACAATGAGCAGTTCTTC. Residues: CASSQEGWDNEQFF.

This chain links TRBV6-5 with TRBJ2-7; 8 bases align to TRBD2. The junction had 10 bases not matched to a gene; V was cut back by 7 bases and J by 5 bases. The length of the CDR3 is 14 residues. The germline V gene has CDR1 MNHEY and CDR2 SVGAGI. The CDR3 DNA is TGTGCCAGCACCGGGGGGGCAGGGCGCAACGAGCAGTACTTC. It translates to CASTGGAGRNEQYF.

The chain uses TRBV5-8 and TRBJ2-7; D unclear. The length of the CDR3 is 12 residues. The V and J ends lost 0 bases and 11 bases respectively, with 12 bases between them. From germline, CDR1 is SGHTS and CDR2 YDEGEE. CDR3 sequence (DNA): TGTGCCAGCAGCTTGGGCCAGAGGAACGAGTACTTC. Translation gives CASSLGQRNEYF.

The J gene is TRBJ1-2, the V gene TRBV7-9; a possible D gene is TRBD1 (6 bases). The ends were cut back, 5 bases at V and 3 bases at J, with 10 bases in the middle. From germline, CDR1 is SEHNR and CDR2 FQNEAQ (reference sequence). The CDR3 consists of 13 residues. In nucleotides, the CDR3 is TGTGCCAGCAGCCCTTGGACAGACTATGGCTACACCTTC. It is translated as CASSPWTDYGYTF.

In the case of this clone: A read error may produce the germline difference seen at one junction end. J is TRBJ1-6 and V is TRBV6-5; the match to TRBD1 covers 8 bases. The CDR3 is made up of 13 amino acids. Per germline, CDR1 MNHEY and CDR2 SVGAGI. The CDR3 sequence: CASSYSSGQGLYF. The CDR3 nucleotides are TGTGCCAGCAGTTACTCTTCCGGACAGGGCCTCTACTTT.

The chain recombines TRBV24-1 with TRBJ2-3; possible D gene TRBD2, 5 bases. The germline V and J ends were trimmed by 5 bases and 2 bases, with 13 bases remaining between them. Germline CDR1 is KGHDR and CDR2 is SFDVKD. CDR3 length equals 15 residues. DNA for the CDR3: TGTGCCACCAGTGGAGGGCGACCCGACACAGATACGCAGTATTTT. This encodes CATSGGRPDTDTQYF.

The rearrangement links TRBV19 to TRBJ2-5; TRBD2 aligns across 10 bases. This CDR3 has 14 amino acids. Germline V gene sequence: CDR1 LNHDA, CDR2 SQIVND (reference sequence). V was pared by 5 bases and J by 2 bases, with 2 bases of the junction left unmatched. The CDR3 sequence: CASSLAGVQETQYF. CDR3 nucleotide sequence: TGTGCCAGTAGTCTAGCGGGGGTTCAAGAGACCCAGTACTTC.

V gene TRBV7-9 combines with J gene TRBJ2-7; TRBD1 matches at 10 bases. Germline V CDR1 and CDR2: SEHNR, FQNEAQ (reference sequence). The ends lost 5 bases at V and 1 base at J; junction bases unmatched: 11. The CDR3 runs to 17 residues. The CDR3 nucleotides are TGTGCCAGCAGCGCCCAAACCGGGACAGGGGCTTCCTACGAGCAGTACTTC. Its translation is CASSAQTGTGASYEQYF. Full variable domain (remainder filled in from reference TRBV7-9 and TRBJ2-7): DTGVSQNPRHKITKRGQNVTFRCDPISEHNRLYWYRQTLGQGPEFLTYFQNEAQLEKSRLLSDRFSAERPKGSFSTLEIQRTEQGDSAMYLCASSAQTGTGASYEQYFGPGTRLTVT.

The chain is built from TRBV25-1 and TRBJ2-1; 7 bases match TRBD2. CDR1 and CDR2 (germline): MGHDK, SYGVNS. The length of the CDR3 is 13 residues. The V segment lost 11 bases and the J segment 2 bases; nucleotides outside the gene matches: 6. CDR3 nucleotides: TGTGCCGTAACCGGGACTACCTACAATGAGCAGTTCTTC. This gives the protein CAVTGTTYNEQFF.

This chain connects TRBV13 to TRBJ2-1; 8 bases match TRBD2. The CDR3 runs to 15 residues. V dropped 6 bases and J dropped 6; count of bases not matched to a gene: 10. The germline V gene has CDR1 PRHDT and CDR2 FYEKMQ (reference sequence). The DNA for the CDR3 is TGTGCCAGCAGGAGAGCGGGGGCGTCCCTCAATGAGCAGTTCTTC. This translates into CASRRAGASLNEQFF.

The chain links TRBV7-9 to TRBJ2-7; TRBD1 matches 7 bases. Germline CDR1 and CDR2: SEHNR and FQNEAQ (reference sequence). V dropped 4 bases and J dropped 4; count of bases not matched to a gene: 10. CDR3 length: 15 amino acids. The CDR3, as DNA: TGTGCCAGCAGCTCGGGGACAGACGGTTGGTACGAGCAGTACTTC. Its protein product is CASSSGTDGWYEQYF.

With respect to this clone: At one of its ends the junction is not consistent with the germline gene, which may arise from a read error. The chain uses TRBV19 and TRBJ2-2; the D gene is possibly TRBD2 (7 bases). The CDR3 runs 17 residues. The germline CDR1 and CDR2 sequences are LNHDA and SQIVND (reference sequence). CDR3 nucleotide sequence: TGTGCCAGTAGCCACCCCGGGGGGCCGTCGAAAACCGGGGAGCTGTTTTTT. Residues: CASSHPGGPSKTGELFF.

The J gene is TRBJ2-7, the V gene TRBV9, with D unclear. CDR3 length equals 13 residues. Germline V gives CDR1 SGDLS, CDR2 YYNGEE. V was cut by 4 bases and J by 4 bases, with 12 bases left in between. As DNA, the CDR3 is TGTGCCAGCAGCTCCCAGGATCGATACGAGCAGTACTTC. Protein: CASSSQDRYEQYF.

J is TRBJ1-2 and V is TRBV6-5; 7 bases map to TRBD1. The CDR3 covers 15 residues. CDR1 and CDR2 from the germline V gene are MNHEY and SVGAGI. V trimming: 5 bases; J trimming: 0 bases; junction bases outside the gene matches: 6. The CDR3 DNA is TGTGCCAGCAGTCGACACAGGGGACCTAACTATGGCTACACCTTC. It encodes CASSRHRGPNYGYTF.

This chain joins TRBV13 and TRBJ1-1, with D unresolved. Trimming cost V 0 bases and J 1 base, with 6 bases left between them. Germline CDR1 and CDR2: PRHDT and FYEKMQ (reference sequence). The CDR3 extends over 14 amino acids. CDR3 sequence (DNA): TGTGCCAGCAGCTTAGGGGCCGAGAACACTGAAGCTTTCTTT. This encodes CASSLGAENTEAFF.

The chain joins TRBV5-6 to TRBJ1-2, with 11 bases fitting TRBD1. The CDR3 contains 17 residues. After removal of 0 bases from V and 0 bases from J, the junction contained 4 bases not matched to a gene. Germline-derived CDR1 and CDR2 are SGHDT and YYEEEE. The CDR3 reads CASSLDGTGGPNYGYTF. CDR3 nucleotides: TGTGCCAGCAGCTTGGACGGGACAGGGGGACCTAACTATGGCTACACCTTC.

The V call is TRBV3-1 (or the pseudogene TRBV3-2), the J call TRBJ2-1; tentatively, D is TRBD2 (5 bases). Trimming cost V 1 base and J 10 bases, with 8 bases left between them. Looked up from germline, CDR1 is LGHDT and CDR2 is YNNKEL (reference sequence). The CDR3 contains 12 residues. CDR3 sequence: CASSQVSGEQFF. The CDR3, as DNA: TGTGCCAGCAGCCAAGTCTCGGGGGAGCAGTTCTTC.

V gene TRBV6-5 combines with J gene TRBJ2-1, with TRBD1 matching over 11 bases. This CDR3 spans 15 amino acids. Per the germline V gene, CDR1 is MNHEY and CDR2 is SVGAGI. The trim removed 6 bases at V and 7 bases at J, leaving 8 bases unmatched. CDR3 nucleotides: TGTGCCAGCAGACCGCCGGGACAGGGGGTAAATGAGCAGTTCTTC. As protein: CASRPPGQGVNEQFF.

This CDR3 is CAWYLAGEKTDTQYF. The CDR3 DNA reads TGTGCCTGGTACCTAGCGGGGGAAAAGACAGATACGCAGTATTTT. The chain carries TRBV30 and TRBJ2-3; 10 nucleotides line up with TRBD2. Germline CDR1 is GTSNPN and CDR2 is SVGIG (reference sequence). This CDR3 spans 15 amino acids. Germline trimming cut 5 bases from V and 3 bases from J; bases unmatched to any gene: 8.

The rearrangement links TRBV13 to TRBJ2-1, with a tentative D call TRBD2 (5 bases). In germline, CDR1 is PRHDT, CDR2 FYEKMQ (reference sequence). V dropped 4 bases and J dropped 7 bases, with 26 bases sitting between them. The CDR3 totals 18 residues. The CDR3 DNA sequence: TGTGCCAGCAGCTCGAATATAGGTCTAGCCTGGCGAGCGAATGAGCAGTTCTTC. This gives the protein CASSSNIGLAWRANEQFF.

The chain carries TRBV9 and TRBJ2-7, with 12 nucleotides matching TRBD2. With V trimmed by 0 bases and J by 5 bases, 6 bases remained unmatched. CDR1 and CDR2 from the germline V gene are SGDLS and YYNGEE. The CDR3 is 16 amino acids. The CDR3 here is CASSVASGGAANEQYF. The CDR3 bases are TGTGCCAGCAGCGTAGCTAGCGGGGGGGCGGCTAACGAGCAGTACTTC.

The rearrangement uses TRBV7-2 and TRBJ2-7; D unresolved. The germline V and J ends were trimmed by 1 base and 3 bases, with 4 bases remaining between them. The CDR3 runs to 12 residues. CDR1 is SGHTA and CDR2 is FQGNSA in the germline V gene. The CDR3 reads CASSLVFYEQYF. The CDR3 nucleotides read TGTGCCAGCAGCTTAGTCTTCTACGAGCAGTACTTC.

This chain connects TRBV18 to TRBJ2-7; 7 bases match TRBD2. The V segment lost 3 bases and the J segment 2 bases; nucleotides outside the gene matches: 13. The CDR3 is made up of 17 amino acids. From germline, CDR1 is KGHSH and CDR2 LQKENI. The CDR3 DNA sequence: TGTGCCAGCTCACCGAACCGAATCTCGGGAGGAACCTACGAGCAGTACTTC. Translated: CASSPNRISGGTYEQYF.

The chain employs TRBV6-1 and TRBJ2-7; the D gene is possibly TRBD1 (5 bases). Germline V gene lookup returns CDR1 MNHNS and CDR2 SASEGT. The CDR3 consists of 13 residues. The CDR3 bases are TGTGCCAGCAGTGAGGTTTTTGGGGCACCACAGTCAGTC. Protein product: CASSEVFGAPQSV.